These 14 T cell receptor beta chains were sequenced from one sample in a study of cytomegalovirus exposure and HLA in healthy donors. The PCR used 60 Vbeta and 13 Jbeta primers. TCRdb's table, derived via immunoSEQ multiplex PCR, lists solely in-frame clones and lacks some. The sample consists of approximately 120,000 clones, more than 65% of them appearing once. Sequenced sample: PBMCs. Receptors originate from a man between 40 and 49 years old in good health and CMV-seropositive.

This rearrangement joins TRBV11-2 to TRBJ2-5, with 9 positions matching TRBD2. The junction had 11 bases not matched to a gene; V was cut back by 5 bases and J by 4 bases. CDR3 length: 16 amino acids. Per the germline V gene, CDR1 is SGHAT and CDR2 is FQNNGV. DNA of the CDR3: TGTGCCAGCAGCCGTGCGGGCGGGGGGGCAGGAGAGACCCAGTACTTC. This encodes CASSRAGGGAGETQYF.

Notes on this clone: Germline and junction disagree at one end, which may indicate a read error. V usage is TRBV9 and J usage is TRBJ2-6, with 8 bases identical to TRBD1. Germline V lookup: CDR1 SGDLS, CDR2 YYNGEE. CDR3 length equals 15 residues. CDR3 in DNA: TGTGCCAGCAACAAGGACAGGGCTGGGGCCAACGGCCTGACTTTC. Its translation is CASNKDRAGANGLTF.

V and J are TRBV7-9 and TRBJ1-2; no firm D call. Trimming removed 5 bases from V and 3 bases from J, with 10 bases in between. This CDR3 region has 13 residues. CDR1 and CDR2 (germline): SEHNR, FQNEAQ (reference sequence). The DNA of the CDR3 is TGTGCCAGCAGCCAAAACGGAGACTATGGCTACACCTTC. This translates into CASSQNGDYGYTF. The full variable domain, completed using reference TRBV7-9 and TRBJ1-2, is DTGVSQNPRHKITKRGQNVTFRCDPISEHNRLYWYRQTLGQGPEFLTYFQNEAQLEKSRLLSDRFSAERPKGSFSTLEIQRTEQGDSAMYLCASSQNGDYGYTFGSGTRLTVV.

CDR3 protein: CASSLGGTDTQYF. The DNA for the CDR3 is TGTGCCAGCAGCCTGGGGGGTACAGATACGCAGTATTTT. V usage is TRBV27 and J usage is TRBJ2-3, with TRBD2 as a possible D gene (6 bases). V lost 6 bases and J 3 bases, leaving 10 bases between the germline ends. CDR3 size: 13 residues. Germline CDR1 is MNHEY and CDR2 is SMNVEV (reference sequence).

The chain recombines TRBV5-1 with TRBJ2-7; 7 nucleotides match TRBD1. The germline CDR1 and CDR2 sequences are SGHRS and YFSETQ. The CDR3 runs 14 residues. J lost 2 bases, V lost 4 bases, and 6 bases had no gene match. CDR3 loop: CASSRGTAAYEQYF. Here the CDR3 DNA reads TGCGCCAGCAGCAGAGGGACAGCTGCCTACGAGCAGTACTTC.

The chain employs TRBV5-1 and TRBJ2-1, with 7 bases aligning to TRBD1. The CDR3 extends over 14 amino acids. Germline V gives CDR1 SGHRS, CDR2 YFSETQ. V lost 5 bases, J lost 8 bases, and 10 bases stayed unmatched. CDR3 nucleotide sequence: TGCGCCAGCAGGGCAGGGACAGTTTTGGATGAGCAGTTCTTC. Amino acids: CASRAGTVLDEQFF.

This clone was detected a few times. V and J are TRBV2 and TRBJ1-5; 8 bases map to TRBD1. CDR3 size: 15 residues. V was pared by 3 bases and J by 6 bases, with 7 bases of the junction left unmatched. Germline lookup yields CDR1 SNHLY and CDR2 FYNNEI. The DNA of the CDR3 is TGTGCCAGCAGTGAGTTAGGGACAGGCCTTCAGCCCCAGCATTTT. This gives the protein CASSELGTGLQPQHF.

In its sample, this clone was seen a few times. V and J are TRBV5-1 and TRBJ2-7; 10 positions agree with TRBD1. The CDR3 spans 15 residues. Germline V CDR1 and CDR2: SGHRS, YFSETQ. V dropped 4 bases and J dropped 4; count of bases not matched to a gene: 8. This CDR3 reads CASSSRDRGWYEQYF. CDR3 DNA sequence: TGCGCCAGCAGCAGCCGGGACAGGGGATGGTACGAGCAGTACTTC.

The chain has TRBV6-1 and TRBJ2-3; TRBD1 aligns across 7 bases. There are 16 residues in the CDR3. J lost 4 bases, V lost 3 bases, and 10 bases had no gene match. Germline V gene data show CDR1 as MNHNS and CDR2 as SASEGT. The CDR3 nucleotides read TGTGCCAGCAGTGACGACAGGGTTACGGTCGCAGATACGCAGTATTTT. Its translation: CASSDDRVTVADTQYF.

V usage is TRBV7-2 and J usage is TRBJ2-5, with D unresolved. Per germline, CDR1 SGHTA and CDR2 FQGNSA. The CDR3 is 14 amino acids. Trimming left V 0 bases short and J 2 bases short, with 7 bases between. The CDR3 DNA reads TGTGCCAGCAGCTTAGCCCGCGGACAAGAGACCCAGTACTTC. Its translation is CASSLARGQETQYF.

This clone was picked up a small number of times. The V call is TRBV18, the J call TRBJ2-3; 8 bases fit TRBD2. Germline V gives CDR1 KGHSH, CDR2 LQKENI. Germline trimming cut 3 bases from V and 9 bases from J; bases unmatched to any gene: 5. The CDR3 spans 13 residues. CDR3 bases: TGTGCCAGCTCACCCCCTGGCGGGGGGACGCAGTATTTT. It codes for CASSPPGGGTQYF.

The chain recombines TRBV9 with TRBJ1-3, with 7 positions matching TRBD1. This CDR3 spans 16 amino acids. Trimming at V came to 4 bases and at J to 2 bases, leaving 9 bases not matched to a gene. Germline V gene lookup returns CDR1 SGDLS and CDR2 YYNGEE. CDR3 residues: CASSPWTGVAGNTIYF. The CDR3 DNA follows: TGTGCCAGCAGCCCATGGACAGGCGTAGCTGGAAACACCATATATTTT.

The chain has TRBV11-1 and TRBJ2-2; perhaps TRBD1 as D (5 bases). The CDR3 extends over 17 amino acids. V was pared by 5 bases and J by 1 base, with 17 bases between. Germline assignment: CDR1 SGHAT and CDR2 FQDESV (reference sequence). The DNA for the CDR3 is TGTGCCAGCAGCGGATCTCTGGGGCAGGGGAACACCGGGGAGCTGTTTTTT. It specifies CASSGSLGQGNTGELFF.

The chain's CDR3 is CASSKNRGEQFF. CDR3 nucleotide sequence: TGTGCCAGCAGCAAGAACAGGGGCGAGCAGTTCTTC. The rearrangement uses TRBV4-2 and TRBJ2-1, with 7 bases identical to TRBD1. The V gene end was trimmed by 5 bases and the J gene end by 10 bases; junction bases not matched to a gene: 5. CDR3 size: 12 residues. Per germline, CDR1 LGHNA and CDR2 YNFKEQ.